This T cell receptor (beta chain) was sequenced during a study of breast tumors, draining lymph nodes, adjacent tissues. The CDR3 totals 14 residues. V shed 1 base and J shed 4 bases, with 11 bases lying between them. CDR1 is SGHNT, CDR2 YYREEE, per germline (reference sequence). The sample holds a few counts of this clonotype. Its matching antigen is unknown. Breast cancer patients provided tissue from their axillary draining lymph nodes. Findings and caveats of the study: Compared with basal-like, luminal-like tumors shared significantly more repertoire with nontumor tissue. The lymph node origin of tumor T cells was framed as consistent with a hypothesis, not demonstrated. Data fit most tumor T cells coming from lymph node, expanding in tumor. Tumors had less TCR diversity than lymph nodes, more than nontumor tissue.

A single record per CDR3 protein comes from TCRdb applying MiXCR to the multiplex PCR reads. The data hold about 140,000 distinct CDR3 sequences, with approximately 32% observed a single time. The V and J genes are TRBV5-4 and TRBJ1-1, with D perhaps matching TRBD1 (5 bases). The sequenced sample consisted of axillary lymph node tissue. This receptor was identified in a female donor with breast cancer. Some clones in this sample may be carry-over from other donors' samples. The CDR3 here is CASSLRGGGTEAFF. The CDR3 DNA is TGTGCCAGCAGCTTGCGGGGGGGTGGCACTGAAGCTTTCTTT.